This T cell receptor delta chain was observed in a study of gamma-delta chains in newborns, infants, children. Study information: Innate gammadelta T cells reportedly expand polyclonally right after birth, driven by microbial exposure, per the title.

TCRdb fed the reads into CATT to redo clone calling. The table has roughly 5,000 delta-chain clones, approximately 3% seen once. The CDR3 loop spans 20 amino acids. Germline lookup yields CDR1 TSWWSYY and CDR2 QGS. This clone has ten or more counts. This may stem from a read error, because a much larger clone lies one nucleotide away. The specimen sequenced was blood. This clonotype originated in a child who was a newborn, infant or young child, either healthy, febrile or measles-vaccinated (not recorded which). J is TRDJ2 and V is TRDV1; TRDD3 agrees at 8 bases. The CDR3 loop reads CALGESFFSEQRGYKAQPFF. For the CDR3, the DNA is TGTGCTCTTGGGGAAAGCTTCTTTTCGGAACAGCGGGGATACAAAGCACAACCCTTCTTT.